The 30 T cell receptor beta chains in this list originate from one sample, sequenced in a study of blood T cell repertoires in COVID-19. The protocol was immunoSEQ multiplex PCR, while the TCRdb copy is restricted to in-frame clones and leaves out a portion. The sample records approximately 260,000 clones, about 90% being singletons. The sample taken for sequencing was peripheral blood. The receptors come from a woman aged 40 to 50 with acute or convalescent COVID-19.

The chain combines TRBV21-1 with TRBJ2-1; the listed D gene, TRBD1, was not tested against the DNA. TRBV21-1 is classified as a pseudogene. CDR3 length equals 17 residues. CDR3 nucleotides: TGTGCCAGCAGTAAACAGACCGGGACAGGGGCGGGAAATGAGCAGTTCTTC. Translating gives CASSKQTGTGAGNEQFF.

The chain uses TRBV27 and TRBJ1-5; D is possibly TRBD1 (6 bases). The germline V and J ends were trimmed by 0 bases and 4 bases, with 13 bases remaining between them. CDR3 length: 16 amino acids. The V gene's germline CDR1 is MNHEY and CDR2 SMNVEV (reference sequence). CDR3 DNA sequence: TGTGCCAGCAGTTTATCGGATCCAGGGGCTAATCAGCCCCAGCATTTT. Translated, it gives CASSLSDPGANQPQHF.

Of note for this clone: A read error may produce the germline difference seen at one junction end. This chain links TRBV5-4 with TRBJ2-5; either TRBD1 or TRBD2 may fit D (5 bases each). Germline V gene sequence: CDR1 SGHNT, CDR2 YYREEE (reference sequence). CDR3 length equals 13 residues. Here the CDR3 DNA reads TGTGCCAGCACCTTGGGGGTGGGCGAGACCCAGTACTTC. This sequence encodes CASTLGVGETQYF.

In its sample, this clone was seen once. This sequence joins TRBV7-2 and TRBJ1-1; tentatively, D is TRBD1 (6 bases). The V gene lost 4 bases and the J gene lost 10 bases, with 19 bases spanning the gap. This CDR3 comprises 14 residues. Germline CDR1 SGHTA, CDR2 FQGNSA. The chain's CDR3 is CASSSSIRRGGAFF. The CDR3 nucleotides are TGTGCCAGCAGCTCGTCTATAAGGCGAGGGGGAGCTTTCTTT.

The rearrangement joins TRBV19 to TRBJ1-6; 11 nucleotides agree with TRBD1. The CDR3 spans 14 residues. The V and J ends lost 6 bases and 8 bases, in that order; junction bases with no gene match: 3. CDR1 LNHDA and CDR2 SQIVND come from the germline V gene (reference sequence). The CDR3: CASRKDRGHSPLHF. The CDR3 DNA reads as TGTGCCAGTAGGAAGGACAGGGGGCATTCACCCCTCCACTTT.

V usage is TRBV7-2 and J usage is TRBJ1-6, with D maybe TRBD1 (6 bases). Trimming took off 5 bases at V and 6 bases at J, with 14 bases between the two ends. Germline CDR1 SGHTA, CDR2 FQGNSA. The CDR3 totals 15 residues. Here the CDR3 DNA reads TGTGCCAGCAGCGAGGGGGTATCAATTAATTCACCCCTCCACTTT. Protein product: CASSEGVSINSPLHF.

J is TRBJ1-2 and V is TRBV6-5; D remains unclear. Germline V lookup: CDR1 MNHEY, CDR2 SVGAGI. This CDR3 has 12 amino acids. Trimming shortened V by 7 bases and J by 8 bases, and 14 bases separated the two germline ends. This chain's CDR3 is CASTESGWGYTF. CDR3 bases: TGTGCCAGCACCGAATCGGGTTGGGGCTACACCTTC.

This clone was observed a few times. The CDR3, as DNA: TGTGCCAGCAGTCGCGGACAGGGCTATGGCTACACCTTC. This codes for CASSRGQGYGYTF. The chain uses TRBV6-5 and TRBJ1-2; TRBD1 aligns across 8 bases. This CDR3 region has 13 residues. CDR1 and CDR2 (germline): MNHEY, SVGAGI. Germline trimming cut 5 bases from V and 4 bases from J; bases unmatched to any gene: 3.

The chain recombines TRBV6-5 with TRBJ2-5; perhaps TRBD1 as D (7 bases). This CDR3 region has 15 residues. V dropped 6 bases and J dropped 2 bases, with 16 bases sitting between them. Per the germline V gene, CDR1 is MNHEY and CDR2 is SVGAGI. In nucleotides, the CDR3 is TGTGCCAGCAGGGTAGGAGGGGGCGAGCAAGAGACCCAGTACTTC. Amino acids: CASRVGGGEQETQYF.

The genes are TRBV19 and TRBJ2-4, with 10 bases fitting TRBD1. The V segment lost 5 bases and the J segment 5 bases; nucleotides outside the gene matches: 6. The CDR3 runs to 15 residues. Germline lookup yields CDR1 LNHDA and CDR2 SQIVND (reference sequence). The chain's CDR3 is CASSSTGGSQNIQYF. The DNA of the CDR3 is TGTGCCAGTAGTTCGACAGGGGGCTCCCAAAACATTCAGTACTTC.

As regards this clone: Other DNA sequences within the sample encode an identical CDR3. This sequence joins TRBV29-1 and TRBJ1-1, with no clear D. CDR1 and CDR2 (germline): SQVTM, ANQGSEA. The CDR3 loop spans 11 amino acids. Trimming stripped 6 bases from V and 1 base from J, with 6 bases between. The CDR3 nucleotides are TGCAGCGTCCGGGGGAACACTGAAGCTTTCTTT. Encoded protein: CSVRGNTEAFF.

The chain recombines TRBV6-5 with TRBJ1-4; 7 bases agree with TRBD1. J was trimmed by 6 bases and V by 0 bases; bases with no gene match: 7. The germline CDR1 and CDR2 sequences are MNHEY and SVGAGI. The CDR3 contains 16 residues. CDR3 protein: CASSYSYRGNYEKLFF. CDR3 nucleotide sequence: TGTGCCAGCAGTTACTCATACAGGGGAAATTATGAAAAACTGTTTTTT.

The DNA of the CDR3 is TGTGCCAGTAGAAACGCACTAGCGGGGAGCGAGTATTTT. Amino acid sequence: CASRNALAGSEYF. The gene calls are TRBV19 and TRBJ2-3; 10 nucleotides agree with TRBD2. V shed 6 bases, J shed 13 bases, and the junction held 10 bases outside the gene matches. The CDR3 contains 13 residues. Germline CDR1 and CDR2: LNHDA and SQIVND (reference sequence).

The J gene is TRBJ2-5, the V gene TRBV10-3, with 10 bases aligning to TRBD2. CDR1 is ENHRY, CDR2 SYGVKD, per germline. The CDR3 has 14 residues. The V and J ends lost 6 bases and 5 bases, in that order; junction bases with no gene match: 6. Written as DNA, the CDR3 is TGTGCCATCAGCAGCGGGGGGGCCCCGGAGACCCAGTACTTC. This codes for CAISSGGAPETQYF.

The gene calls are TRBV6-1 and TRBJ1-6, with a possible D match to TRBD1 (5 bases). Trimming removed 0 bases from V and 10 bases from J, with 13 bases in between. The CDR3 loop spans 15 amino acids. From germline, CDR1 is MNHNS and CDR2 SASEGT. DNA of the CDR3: TGTGCCAGCAGTGAAGCCCCGGGGGGGTCCTCACCCCTCCACTTT. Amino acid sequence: CASSEAPGGSSPLHF.

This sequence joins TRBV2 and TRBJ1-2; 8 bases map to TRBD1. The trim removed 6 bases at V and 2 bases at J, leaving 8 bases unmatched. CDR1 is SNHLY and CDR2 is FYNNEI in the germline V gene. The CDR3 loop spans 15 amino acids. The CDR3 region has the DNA TGTGCCAGCAGCCCCCACGGACAGGGAAACTATGGCTACACCTTC. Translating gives CASSPHGQGNYGYTF.

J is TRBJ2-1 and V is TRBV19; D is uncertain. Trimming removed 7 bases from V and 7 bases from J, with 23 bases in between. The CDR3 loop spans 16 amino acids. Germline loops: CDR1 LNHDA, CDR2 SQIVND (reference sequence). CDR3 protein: CASTLGLLNRRNEQFF. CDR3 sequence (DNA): TGTGCCAGTACCCTAGGTCTACTTAACCGCCGTAATGAGCAGTTCTTC.

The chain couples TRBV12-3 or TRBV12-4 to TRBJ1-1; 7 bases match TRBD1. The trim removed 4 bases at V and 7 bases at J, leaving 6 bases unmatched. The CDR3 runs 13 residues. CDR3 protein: CASSSQGRLEAFF. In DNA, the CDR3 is TGTGCCAGCAGTTCACAGGGGCGACTTGAAGCTTTCTTT.

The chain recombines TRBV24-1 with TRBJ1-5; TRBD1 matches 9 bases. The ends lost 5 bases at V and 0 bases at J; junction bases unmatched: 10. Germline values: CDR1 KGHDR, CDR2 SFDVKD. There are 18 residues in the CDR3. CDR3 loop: CATSGGDRELYSNQPQHF. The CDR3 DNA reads TGTGCCACCAGTGGGGGGGACAGGGAACTTTATAGCAATCAGCCCCAGCATTTT.

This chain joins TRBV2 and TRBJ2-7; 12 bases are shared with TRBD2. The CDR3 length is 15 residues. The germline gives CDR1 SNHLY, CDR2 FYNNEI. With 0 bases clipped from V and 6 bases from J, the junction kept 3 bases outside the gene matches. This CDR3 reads CASSEATSGSVEQYV. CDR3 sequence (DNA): TGTGCCAGCAGTGAAGCGACTAGCGGGAGCGTCGAGCAGTACGTC.

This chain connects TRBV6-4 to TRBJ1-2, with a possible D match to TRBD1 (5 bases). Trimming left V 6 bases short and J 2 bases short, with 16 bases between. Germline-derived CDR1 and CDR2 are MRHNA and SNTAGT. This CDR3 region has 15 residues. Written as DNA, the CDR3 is TGTGCCAGCAGCCAAGGCAGGGTGTCCAACTATGGCTACACCTTC. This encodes CASSQGRVSNYGYTF.

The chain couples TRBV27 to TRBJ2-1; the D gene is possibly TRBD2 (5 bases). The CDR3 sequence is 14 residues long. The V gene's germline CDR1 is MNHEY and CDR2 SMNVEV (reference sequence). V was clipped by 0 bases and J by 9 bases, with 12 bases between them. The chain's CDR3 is CASSLSSGASEQFF. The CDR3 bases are TGTGCCAGCAGTTTATCCAGCGGAGCTAGTGAGCAGTTCTTC.

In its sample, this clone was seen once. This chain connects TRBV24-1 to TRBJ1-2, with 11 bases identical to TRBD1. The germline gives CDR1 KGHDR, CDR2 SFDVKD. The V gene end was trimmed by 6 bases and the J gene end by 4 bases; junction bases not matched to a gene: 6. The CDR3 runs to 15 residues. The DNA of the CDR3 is TGTGCCACCAGTAGGCGGACAGGGGGCACCTATGGCTACACCTTC. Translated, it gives CATSRRTGGTYGYTF.

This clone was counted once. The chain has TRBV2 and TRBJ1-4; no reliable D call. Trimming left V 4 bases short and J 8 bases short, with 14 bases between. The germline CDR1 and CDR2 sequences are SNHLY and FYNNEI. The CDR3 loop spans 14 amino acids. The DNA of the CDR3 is TGTGCCAGCAGTGTTAGTTCTACGTACGAAAAACTGTTTTTT. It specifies CASSVSSTYEKLFF.

The CDR3 region is CASGFYLRDRDYKLFF. DNA of the CDR3: TGTGCTAGTGGTTTCTATCTCCGGGACAGAGATTATAAACTGTTTTTT. The chain combines TRBV12-5 with TRBJ1-4; TRBD1 matches at 7 bases. The length of the CDR3 is 16 residues. The germline CDR1 and CDR2 sequences are LGHNT and FRNRAP. J lost 11 bases, V lost 3 bases, and 15 bases had no gene match.

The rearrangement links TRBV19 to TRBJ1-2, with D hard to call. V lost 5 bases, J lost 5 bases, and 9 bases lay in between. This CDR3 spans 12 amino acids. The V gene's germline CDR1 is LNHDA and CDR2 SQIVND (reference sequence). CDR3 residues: CASSSGFYGYTF. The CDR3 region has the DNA TGTGCCAGTAGTTCGGGGTTTTATGGCTACACCTTC.

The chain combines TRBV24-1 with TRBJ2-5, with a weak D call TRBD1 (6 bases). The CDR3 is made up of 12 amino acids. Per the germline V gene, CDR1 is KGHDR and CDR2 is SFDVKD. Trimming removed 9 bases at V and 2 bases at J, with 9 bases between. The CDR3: CATGTGQETQYF. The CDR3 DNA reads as TGTGCCACCGGCACAGGGCAAGAGACCCAGTACTTC.

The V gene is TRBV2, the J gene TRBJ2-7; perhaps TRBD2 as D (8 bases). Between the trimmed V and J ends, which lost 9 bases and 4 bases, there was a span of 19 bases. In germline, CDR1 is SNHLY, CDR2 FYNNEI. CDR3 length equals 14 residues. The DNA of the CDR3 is TGTGCCAGTCTCGGGAGGGGCAGGGGGTACGAGCAGTACGTC. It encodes CASLGRGRGYEQYV.

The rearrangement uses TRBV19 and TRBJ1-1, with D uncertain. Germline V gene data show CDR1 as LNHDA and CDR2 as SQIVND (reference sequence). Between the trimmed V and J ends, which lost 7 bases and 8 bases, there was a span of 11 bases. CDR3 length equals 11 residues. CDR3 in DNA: TGTGCCAGTAACAACAGAGGGGAAGCTTTCTTT. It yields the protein CASNNRGEAFF. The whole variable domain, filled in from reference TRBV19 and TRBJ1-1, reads DGGITQSPKYLFRKEGQNVTLSCEQNLNHDAMYWYRQDPGQGLRLIYYSQIVNDFQKGDIAEGYSVSREKKESFPLTVTSAQKNPTAFYLCASNNRGEAFFGQGTRLTVV.

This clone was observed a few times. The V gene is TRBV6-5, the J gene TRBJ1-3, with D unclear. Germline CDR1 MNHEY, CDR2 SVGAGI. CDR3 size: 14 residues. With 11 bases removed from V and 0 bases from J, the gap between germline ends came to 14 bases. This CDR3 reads CAAAEDYSGNTIYF. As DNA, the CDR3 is TGTGCCGCGGCGGAAGATTACTCTGGAAACACCATATATTTT.